This T cell receptor (beta chain) was observed in a study of T cell repertoires in cytomegalovirus infection (dated by TCRdb to 2018 to 2020). For the study in its entirety: Donor HLA type was relevant to the analysis, because carriage of CMV infection together with the matching HLA type was indicated by public TCR beta signatures.

The full study reports these points: Cumulative frequency of public TCR beta family members discriminated carriers of CMV infection plus the relevant HLA type in this cohort and an independent roughly 350-donor cohort. The ex vivo response was dominated by HLA-C-restricted CMV-specific TCR beta clonotypes, which also provided the single most frequent clonotype in two of eight donors.

Points on this clonotype: Its antigen is unknown. Base qualities are missing; no much larger clone stands one base away.

The sequencer listed for this sample is Illumina HiSeq 1500. The public reads were quality trimmed at Q25 with fastp and then assembled into clones with MiXCR by TCRdb, keeping productive beta chains. For every CDR3 protein sequence, its rows merge into one entry that carries the most common genes and DNA. The sample table contains 150,000 to 200,000 distinct CDR3 sequences; only one count was recorded for over 25% of them. The ten largest account for 31% of the sample. Deletion took 5 bases off V and 5 bases off J, with a span of 7 bases between the germline ends. Reading from cysteine to phenylalanine, the CDR3 counts 11 amino acids. The entry retains the CDR3 DNA only, 33 bases that are in frame from base 1. The germline V gene (reference sequence) provides CDR1 MNHNY and CDR2 SVGAGI.

This receptor was taken from a human donor in good health (CMV status not recorded). Some clones in this sample may be carry-over from other donors' samples. The V gene is TRBV6-6 and the J gene is TRBJ2-7; no D gene is confidently identified. Sequenced input: PBMCs. The sequenced DNA is TGTGCCAGCAGTCCTCTGGACGAGCAGTACTTC. Its coded protein is CASSPLDEQYF.